The present T cell receptor (beta chain) was sequenced within a study of blood T cell repertoires in COVID-19. In the study overall: Researchers got acute and convalescent COVID-19 samples from the United States, Italy and Spain. PBMCs, B-cell-depleted T cells, or T cells were the source of the cDNA or gDNA that made up the material.

Per the study methods: The authors estimated nucleated cell counts from reference gene primer amplification. Generated by immunoSEQ multiplex PCR, the TCRdb table keeps only in-frame clones and is missing some. The D gene and trimming were derived from the DNA, and the V and J assignments and clone size from that table. The sample contains fewer than 200,000 clones, 80% to 90% of which appear only once. Trimming took 2 bases from V and 3 from J; bases not matched to a gene: 5. CDR1 is SGHRS and CDR2 is YFSETQ in the germline V gene. The CDR3 sequence is 14 residues long. Each participant's cohort was designated according to participant-reported clinical history.

Source material: PBMCs or T cells enriched from blood (not recorded which). The rearrangement links TRBV5-1 to TRBJ2-7, with 7 bases that match TRBD2. The sequence came from a woman aged 45-65 years in a cohort exposed to, infected with or recovered from COVID-19 (not recorded which). CDR3 coding DNA: TGCGCCAGCAGCTTTGAGGGAGGGGTCTACGAGCAGTACTTC. It specifies CASSFEGGVYEQYF.